This section outlines one T cell receptor beta chain sequence together with its context. This sample is drawn from a study of blood T cell repertoires in COVID-19. Assay: immunoSEQ multiplex PCR; the TCRdb copy retains only in-frame clones and omits some. Here the sample spans around 180,000 clones, around 67% being singletons. Germline CDR1 reads LNHNV; CDR2 reads YYDKDF (reference sequence). CDR3 size: 13 residues. V dropped 3 bases and J dropped 10 bases, with 14 bases sitting between them. The receptor was isolated from a woman older than 75 with acute or convalescent COVID-19. This chain connects TRBV15 to TRBJ2-3, with D possibly being TRBD1 (6 bases). What was sequenced was peripheral blood. CDR3 amino acids: CATSRDQGSAQYF. CDR3 coding DNA: TGTGCCACCAGCAGGGATCAGGGGTCTGCGCAGTATTTT.